This TCR beta chain was identified during a study of CD8+ T cells in alopecia areata. Findings of the study overall: Alphabeta T cells residing in normal skin are also sequenced in scalp samples.

This clone occurred once. As yet, its antigen is unknown. In the same sample, other DNA sequences code for this CDR3. The CDR3 is 14 residues long. V was clipped by 0 bases and J by 0 bases, with 6 bases between them. The germline CDR1 and CDR2 sequences are MGHRA and YSYEKL. Sequencing used cDNA as its template, made by extracting RNA and reverse transcribing it. Some clones are missing from TCRdb's copy, which holds only in-frame ones; the method was immunoSEQ multiplex PCR. The data hold 100,000 to 120,000 clones, with 55% to 60% observed a single time. Both CD4+ and CD8+ T cells were separated by sorting PBMCs.

The V gene is TRBV4-1, the J gene TRBJ2-7; no clear D. The receptor comes from a human donor with alopecia areata. The sequenced sample was NKG2D-low CD8+ T cells sorted from blood. The CDR3: CASSQEISSYEQYF. CDR3 bases: TGCGCCAGCAGCCAAGAGATCAGCTCCTACGAGCAGTACTTC.